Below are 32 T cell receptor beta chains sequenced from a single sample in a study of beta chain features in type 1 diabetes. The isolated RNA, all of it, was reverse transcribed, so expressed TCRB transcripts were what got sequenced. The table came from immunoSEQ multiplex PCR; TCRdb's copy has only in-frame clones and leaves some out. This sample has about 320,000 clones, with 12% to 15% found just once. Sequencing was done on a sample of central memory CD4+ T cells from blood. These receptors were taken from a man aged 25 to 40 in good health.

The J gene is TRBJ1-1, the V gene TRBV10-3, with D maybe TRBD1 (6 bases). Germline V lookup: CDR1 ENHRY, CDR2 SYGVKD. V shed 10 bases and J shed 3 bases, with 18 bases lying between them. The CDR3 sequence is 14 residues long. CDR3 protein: CATGVRRGDTEAFF. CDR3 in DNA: TGTGCCACCGGGGTTCGTAGGGGGGACACTGAAGCTTTCTTT.

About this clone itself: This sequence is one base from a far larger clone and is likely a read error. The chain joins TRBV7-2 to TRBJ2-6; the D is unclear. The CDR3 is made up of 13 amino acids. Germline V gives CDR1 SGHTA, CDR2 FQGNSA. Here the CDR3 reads CVSRYTGANVLTF. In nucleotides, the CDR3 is TGTGTCAGCAGGTACACTGGGGCCAACGTCCTGACTTTC.

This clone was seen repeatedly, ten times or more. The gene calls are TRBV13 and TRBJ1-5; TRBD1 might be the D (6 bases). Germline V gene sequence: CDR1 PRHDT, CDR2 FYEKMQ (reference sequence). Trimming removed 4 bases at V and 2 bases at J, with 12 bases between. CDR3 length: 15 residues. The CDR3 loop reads CASSSKGDGNQPQHF. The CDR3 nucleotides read TGTGCCAGCAGCTCCAAGGGGGATGGCAATCAGCCCCAGCATTTT.

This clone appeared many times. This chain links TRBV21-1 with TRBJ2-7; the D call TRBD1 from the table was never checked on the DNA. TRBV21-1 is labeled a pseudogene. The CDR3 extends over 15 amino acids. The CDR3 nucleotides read TGTGCCAGCAGCAGCGACAGTGCGCAATCCTACGAGCAGTACGTC. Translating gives CASSSDSAQSYEQYV.

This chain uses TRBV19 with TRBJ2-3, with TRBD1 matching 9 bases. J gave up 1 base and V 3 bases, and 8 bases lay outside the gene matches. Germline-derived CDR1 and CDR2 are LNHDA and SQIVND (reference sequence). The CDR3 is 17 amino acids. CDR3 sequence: CASSMGTGPSGTDTQYF. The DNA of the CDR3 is TGTGCCAGTAGTATGGGGACAGGGCCCTCCGGCACAGATACGCAGTATTTT.

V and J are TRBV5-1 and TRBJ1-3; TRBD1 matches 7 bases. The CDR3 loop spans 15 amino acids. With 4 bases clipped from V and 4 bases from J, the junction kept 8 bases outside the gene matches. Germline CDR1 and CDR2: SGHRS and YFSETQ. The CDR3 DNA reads TGCGCCAGCAGCGTAGCGACAGGGAAAGGAAACACCATATATTTT. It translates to CASSVATGKGNTIYF. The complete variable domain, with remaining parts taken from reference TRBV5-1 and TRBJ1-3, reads KAGVTQTPRYLIKTRGQQVTLSCSPISGHRSVSWYQQTPGQGLQFLFEYFSETQRNKGNFPGRFSGRQFSNSRSEMNVSTLELGDSALYLCASSVATGKGNTIYFGEGSWLTVV.

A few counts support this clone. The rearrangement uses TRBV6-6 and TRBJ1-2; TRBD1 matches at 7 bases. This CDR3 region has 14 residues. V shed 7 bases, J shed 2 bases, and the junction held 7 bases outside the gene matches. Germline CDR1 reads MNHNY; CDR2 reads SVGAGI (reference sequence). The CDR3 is CASTQSRGNYGYTF. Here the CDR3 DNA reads TGTGCCAGCACCCAGAGCAGGGGGAACTATGGCTACACCTTC.

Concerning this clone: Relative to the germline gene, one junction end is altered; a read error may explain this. CDR3 protein: CASSFDGSTGELFF. The CDR3 bases are TGTGCTAGCAGCTTTGATGGGTCCACCGGGGAGCTGTTTTTT. The chain combines TRBV7-7 with TRBJ2-2; D ambiguous. This CDR3 has 14 amino acids. The germline V gene has CDR1 SSHAT and CDR2 FNYEAQ (reference sequence).

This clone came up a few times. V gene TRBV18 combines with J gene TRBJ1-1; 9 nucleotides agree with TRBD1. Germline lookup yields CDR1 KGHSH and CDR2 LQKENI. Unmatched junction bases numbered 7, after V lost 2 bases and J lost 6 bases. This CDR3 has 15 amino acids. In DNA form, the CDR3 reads TGTGCCAGCTCACCAACAGGGGGCAAAGGTTCTGAAGCTTTCTTT. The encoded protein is CASSPTGGKGSEAFF.

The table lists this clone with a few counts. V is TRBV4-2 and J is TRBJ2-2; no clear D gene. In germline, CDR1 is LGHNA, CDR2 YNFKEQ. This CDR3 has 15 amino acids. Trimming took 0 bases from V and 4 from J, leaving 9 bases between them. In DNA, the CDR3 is TGTGCCAGCAGCCAAGAGGCTCGGTCCACCGGGGAGCTGTTTTTT. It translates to CASSQEARSTGELFF.

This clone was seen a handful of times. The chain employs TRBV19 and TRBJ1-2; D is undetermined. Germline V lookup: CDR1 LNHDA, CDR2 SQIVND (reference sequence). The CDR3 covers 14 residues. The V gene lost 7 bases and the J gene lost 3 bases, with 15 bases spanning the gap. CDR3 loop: CASTKGRVDYGYTF. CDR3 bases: TGTGCCAGTACTAAGGGTCGGGTGGACTATGGCTACACCTTC.

The CDR3 coding sequence is TGTGCCAGTACTACTAGCGGGAAAGAGACCCAGTACTTC. It is translated as CASTTSGKETQYF. The chain carries TRBV19 and TRBJ2-5, with 10 positions matching TRBD2. J gave up 3 bases and V 7 bases, and 2 bases lay outside the gene matches. The germline CDR1 and CDR2 sequences are LNHDA and SQIVND (reference sequence). This CDR3 contains 13 residues.

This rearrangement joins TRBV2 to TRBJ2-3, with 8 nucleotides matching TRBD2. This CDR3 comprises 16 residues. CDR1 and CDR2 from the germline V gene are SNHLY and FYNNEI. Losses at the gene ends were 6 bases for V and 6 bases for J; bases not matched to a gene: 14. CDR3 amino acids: CASSNPGLGVADTQYF. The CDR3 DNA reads TGTGCCAGCAGCAATCCGGGACTAGGGGTTGCGGATACGCAGTATTTT.

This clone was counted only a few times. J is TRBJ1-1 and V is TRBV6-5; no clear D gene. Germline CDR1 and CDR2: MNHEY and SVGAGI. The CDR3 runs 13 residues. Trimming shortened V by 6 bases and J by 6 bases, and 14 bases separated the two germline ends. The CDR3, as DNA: TGTGCCAGCAGCCCGGGCCCAAAAGCTGAAGCTTTCTTT. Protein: CASSPGPKAEAFF.

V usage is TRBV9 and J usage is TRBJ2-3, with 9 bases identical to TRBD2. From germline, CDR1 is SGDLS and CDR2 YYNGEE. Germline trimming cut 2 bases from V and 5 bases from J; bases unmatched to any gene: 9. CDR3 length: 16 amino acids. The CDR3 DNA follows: TGTGCCAGCAGCGTTCGTGGTAGCGGGAGTCAAGATACGCAGTATTTT. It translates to CASSVRGSGSQDTQYF.

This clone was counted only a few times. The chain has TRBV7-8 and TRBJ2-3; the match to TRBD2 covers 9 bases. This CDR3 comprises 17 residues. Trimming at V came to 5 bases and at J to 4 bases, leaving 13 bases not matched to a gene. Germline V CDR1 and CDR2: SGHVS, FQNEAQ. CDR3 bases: TGTGCCAGCAGCCTGACGCCGGGACTAGCTTATGCAGATACGCAGTATTTT. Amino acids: CASSLTPGLAYADTQYF.

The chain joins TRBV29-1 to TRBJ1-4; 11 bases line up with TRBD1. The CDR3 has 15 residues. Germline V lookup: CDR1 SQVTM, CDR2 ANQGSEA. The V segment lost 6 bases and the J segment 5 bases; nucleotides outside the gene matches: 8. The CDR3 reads CSVSGTGGSNEKLFF. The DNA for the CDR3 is TGCAGCGTATCCGGGACAGGGGGATCGAATGAAAAACTGTTTTTT.

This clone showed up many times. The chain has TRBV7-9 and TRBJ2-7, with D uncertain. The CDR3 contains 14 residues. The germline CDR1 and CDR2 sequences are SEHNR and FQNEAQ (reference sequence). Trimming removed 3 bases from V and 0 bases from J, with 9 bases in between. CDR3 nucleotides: TGTGCCAGCAGCTTTAGAGAGAGCTCCTACGAGCAGTACTTC. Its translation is CASSFRESSYEQYF. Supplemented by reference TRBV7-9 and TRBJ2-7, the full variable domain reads DTGVSQNPRHKITKRGQNVTFRCDPISEHNRLYWYRQTLGQGPEFLTYFQNEAQLEKSRLLSDRFSAERPKGSFSTLEIQRTEQGDSAMYLCASSFRESSYEQYFGPGTRLTVT.

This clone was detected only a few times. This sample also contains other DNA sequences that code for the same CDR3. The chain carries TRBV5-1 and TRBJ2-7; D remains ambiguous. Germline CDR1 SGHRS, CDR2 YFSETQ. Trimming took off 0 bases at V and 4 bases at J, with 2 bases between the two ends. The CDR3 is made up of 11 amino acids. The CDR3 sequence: CASSLGYEQYF. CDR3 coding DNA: TGCGCCAGCAGCTTGGGGTACGAGCAGTACTTC.

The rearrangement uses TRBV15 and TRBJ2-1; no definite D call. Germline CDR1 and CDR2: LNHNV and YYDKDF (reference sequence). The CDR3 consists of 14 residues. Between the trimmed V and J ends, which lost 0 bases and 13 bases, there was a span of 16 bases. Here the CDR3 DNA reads TGTGCCACCAGCAGAGAGAGACATTCCCACTCCCAGTTCTTC. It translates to CATSRERHSHSQFF.

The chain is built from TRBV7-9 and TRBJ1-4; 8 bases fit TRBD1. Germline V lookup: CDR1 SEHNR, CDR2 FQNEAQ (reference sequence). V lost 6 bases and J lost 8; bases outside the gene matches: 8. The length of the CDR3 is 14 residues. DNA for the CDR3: TGTGCCAGCAGACAAACAGGGGGATCGGAAAAACTGTTTTTT. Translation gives CASRQTGGSEKLFF.

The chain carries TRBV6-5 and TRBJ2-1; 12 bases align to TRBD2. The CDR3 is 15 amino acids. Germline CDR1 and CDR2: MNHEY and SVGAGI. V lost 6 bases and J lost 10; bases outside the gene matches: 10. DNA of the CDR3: TGTGCCAGCAGAGCGACTAGCGGGAGCCTTGGGGAGCAGTTCTTC. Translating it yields CASRATSGSLGEQFF.

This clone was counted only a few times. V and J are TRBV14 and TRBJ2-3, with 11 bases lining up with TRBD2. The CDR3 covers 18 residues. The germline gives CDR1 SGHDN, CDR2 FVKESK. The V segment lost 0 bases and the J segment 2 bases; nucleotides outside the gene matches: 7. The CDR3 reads CASSQEGKLAGDTDTQYF. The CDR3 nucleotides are TGTGCCAGCAGCCAAGAGGGCAAACTAGCGGGAGACACAGATACGCAGTATTTT.

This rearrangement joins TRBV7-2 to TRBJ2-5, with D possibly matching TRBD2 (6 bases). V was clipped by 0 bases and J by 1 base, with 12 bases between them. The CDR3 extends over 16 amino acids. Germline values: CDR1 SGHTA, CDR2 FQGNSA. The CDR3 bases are TGTGCCAGCAGCTTAGCTAGCGGTACGGGCCAAGAGACCCAGTACTTC. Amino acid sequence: CASSLASGTGQETQYF.

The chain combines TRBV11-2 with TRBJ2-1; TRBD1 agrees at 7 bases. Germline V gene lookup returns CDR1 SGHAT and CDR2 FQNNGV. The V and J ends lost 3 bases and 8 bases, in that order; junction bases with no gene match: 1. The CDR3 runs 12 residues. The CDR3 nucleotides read TGTGCCAGCAGCTTTGACAGGGATGAGCAGTTCTTC. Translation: CASSFDRDEQFF.

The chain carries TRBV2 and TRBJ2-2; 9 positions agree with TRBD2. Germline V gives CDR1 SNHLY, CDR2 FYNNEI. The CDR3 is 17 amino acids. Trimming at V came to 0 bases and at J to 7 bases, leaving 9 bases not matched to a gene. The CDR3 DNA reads TGTGCCAGCAGTGAAGCGCCCGCGGGAGGGCCCTACGGGGAGCTGTTTTTT. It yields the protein CASSEAPAGGPYGELFF.

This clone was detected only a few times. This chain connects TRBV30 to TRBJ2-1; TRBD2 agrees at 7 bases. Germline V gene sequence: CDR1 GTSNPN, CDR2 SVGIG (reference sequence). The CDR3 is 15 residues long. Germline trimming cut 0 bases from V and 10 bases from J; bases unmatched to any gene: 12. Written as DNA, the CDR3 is TGTGCCTGGAGTGTAACGGGACTACCGAACGGGGAGCAGTTCTTC. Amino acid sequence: CAWSVTGLPNGEQFF.

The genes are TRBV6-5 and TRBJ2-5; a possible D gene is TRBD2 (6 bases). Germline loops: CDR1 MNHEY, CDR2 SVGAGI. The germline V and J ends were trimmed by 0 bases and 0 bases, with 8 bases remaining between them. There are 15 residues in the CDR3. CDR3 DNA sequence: TGTGCCAGCAGTTACTCGGGGGACTACCAAGAGACCCAGTACTTC. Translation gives CASSYSGDYQETQYF.

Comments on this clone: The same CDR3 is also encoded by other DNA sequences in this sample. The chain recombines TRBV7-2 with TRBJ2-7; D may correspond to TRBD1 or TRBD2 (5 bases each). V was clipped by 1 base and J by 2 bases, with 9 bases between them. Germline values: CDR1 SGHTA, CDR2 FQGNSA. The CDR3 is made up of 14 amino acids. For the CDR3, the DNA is TGTGCCAGCAGCTTAGGTCGGGGCCCCTACGAGCAGTACTTC. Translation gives CASSLGRGPYEQYF.

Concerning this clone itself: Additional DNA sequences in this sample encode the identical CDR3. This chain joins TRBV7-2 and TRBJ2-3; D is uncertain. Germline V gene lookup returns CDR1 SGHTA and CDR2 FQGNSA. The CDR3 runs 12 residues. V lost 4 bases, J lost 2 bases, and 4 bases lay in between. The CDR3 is CASSSYTDTQYF. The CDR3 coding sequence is TGTGCCAGCAGCTCCTACACAGATACGCAGTATTTT.

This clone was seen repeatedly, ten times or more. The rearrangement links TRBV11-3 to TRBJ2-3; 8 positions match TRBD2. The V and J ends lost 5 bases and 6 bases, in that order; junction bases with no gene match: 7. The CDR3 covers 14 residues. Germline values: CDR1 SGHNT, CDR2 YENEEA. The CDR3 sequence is CASSTGLVGDTQYF. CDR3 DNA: TGTGCCAGCAGCACGGGACTAGTCGGCGATACGCAGTATTTT.

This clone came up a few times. The CDR3 DNA sequence: TGTGCCAGCAGTCTACTAGCGGGGTCCTACAATGAGCAGTTCTTC. Its translation: CASSLLAGSYNEQFF. The rearrangement links TRBV6-1 to TRBJ2-1; 10 positions match TRBD2. The germline CDR1 and CDR2 sequences are MNHNS and SASEGT. The J segment lost 1 base and the V segment lost 5 bases, leaving 2 bases of the junction unmatched. The length of the CDR3 is 15 residues.